The TCR beta chain under discussion was sequenced for a study of early T cells in non-severe SARS-CoV-2 infection. In TCRdb, the 5' RACE reads were re-called with MiXCR into one record per CDR3 protein. The table records more than 55,000 distinct CDR3 sequences, approximately 13% of them present only once. This clonotype came up a few times. V lost 1 base and J lost 6, with 13 bases in between. This CDR3 is 15 amino acids long. Sequenced material: whole blood. This TCR was recovered from an adult who was a healthcare worker with PCR-confirmed SARS-CoV-2 infection or an uninfected control (not recorded which). The chain carries TRBV12-3 or TRBV12-4 and TRBJ2-1, with D possibly matching TRBD2 (7 bases). This CDR3 reads CASSLVGGAGNEQFF. As DNA, the CDR3 is TGTGCCAGCAGTTTAGTGGGGGGGGCCGGCAATGAGCAGTTCTTC.